The 9 T cell receptor beta chains in this list originate from one sample, sequenced in a study of T cell responses to AZD1222 COVID-19 vaccine. The assay was immunoSEQ multiplex PCR, and TCRdb's table has in-frame clones only and misses some. This sample has 130,000 or so clones, with roughly 82% found just once. Source: peripheral blood, taken 28 days after the second AZD1222 dose. The receptors were sampled from an adult who received the AZD1222 COVID-19 vaccine.

V usage is TRBV4-2 and J usage is TRBJ2-3; D is unresolved. Germline V gene data show CDR1 as LGHNA and CDR2 as YNFKEQ. This CDR3 region has 14 residues. V dropped 0 bases and J dropped 7 bases, with 11 bases sitting between them. The CDR3 here is CASSQDSQKHTQYF. The CDR3 DNA reads as TGTGCCAGCAGCCAAGATAGTCAGAAACATACGCAGTATTTT.

The rearrangement uses TRBV5-6 and TRBJ1-4; D remains unclear. Germline CDR1 and CDR2: SGHDT and YYEEEE. The V end lost 2 bases, the J end lost 8 bases, and 10 bases lay between the germline ends. This CDR3 is 13 amino acids long. The DNA of the CDR3 is TGTGCCAGCAGCTTCGGCCGGCACGAAAAACTGTTTTTT. It specifies CASSFGRHEKLFF.

V gene TRBV28 combines with J gene TRBJ2-7; the D gene is possibly TRBD1 (6 bases). The V and J ends lost 8 bases and 6 bases respectively, with 20 bases between them. The germline gives CDR1 MDHEN, CDR2 SYDVKM. CDR3 size: 14 residues. The CDR3: CASPEEKGVGEQYF. CDR3 coding DNA: TGTGCCAGCCCTGAGGAGAAGGGGGTTGGCGAGCAGTACTTC.

The rearrangement links TRBV2 to TRBJ1-6; D gene ambiguous. V was trimmed by 4 bases and J by 7 bases, leaving 17 bases between them. The CDR3 contains 16 residues. The germline CDR1 and CDR2 sequences are SNHLY and FYNNEI. The CDR3 coding sequence is TGTGCCAGCAGTGTGGTGGAGGGAGTAATAAATTCACCCCTCCACTTT. It encodes CASSVVEGVINSPLHF. The full variable domain, rest sourced from reference TRBV2 and TRBJ1-6, is EPEVTQTPSHQVTQMGQEVILRCVPISNHLYFYWYRQILGQKVEFLVSFYNNEISEKSEIFDDQFSVERPDGSNFTLKIRSTKLEDSAMYFCASSVVEGVINSPLHFGNGTRLTVT.

V gene TRBV3-1 (or the pseudogene TRBV3-2) combines with J gene TRBJ1-4; D uncertain. This CDR3 is 14 amino acids long. The germline V gene has CDR1 LGHDT and CDR2 YNNKEL (reference sequence). V lost 3 bases, J lost 6 bases, and 11 bases lay in between. The CDR3 DNA reads as TGTGCCAGCAGCCACAGCGACAAGGATGAAAAACTGTTTTTT. Translation: CASSHSDKDEKLFF.

The chain is built from TRBV12-3 or TRBV12-4 and TRBJ1-2; D gene ambiguous. The V end was cut by 3 bases, the J end by 8 bases, with 10 bases between. The CDR3 is 12 amino acids. CDR3 bases: TGTGCCAGCAGTTTGAGGGAGTTAGGCTACACCTTC. Encoded protein: CASSLRELGYTF.

This clone was observed once. The gene calls are TRBV7-2 and TRBJ2-4; D remains unclear. CDR3 size: 13 residues. Germline V lookup: CDR1 SGHTA, CDR2 FQGNSA. V was pared by 3 bases and J by 6 bases, with 9 bases between. Here the CDR3 reads CASSFGVGNIQYF. CDR3 coding DNA: TGTGCCAGCAGCTTCGGTGTCGGAAACATTCAGTACTTC. Full variable domain (rest looked up from reference TRBV7-2 and TRBJ2-4): GAGVSQSPSNKVTEKGKDVELRCDPISGHTALYWYRQSLGQGLEFLIYFQGNSAPDKSGLPSDRFSAERTGGSVSTLTIQRTQQEDSAVYLCASSFGVGNIQYFGAGTRLSVL.

The chain couples TRBV10-3 to TRBJ1-5, with TRBD1 as a possible D gene (5 bases). Germline assignment: CDR1 ENHRY and CDR2 SYGVKD. CDR3 length: 16 residues. Trimming removed 0 bases at V and 3 bases at J, with 12 bases between. CDR3 nucleotide sequence: TGTGCCATCAGTGAGTCAGGAGGGGAGATCAATCAGCCCCAGCATTTT. It is translated as CAISESGGEINQPQHF.

The chain has TRBV7-3 and TRBJ1-6; 8 nucleotides agree with TRBD1. Germline V gene sequence: CDR1 SGHTA, CDR2 FQGTGA. Trimming at V came to 5 bases and at J to 7 bases, leaving 7 bases not matched to a gene. This CDR3 is built from 15 residues. The CDR3 region is CASSQDRENNSPLHF. The CDR3 DNA sequence: TGTGCCAGCAGCCAGGACAGGGAAAACAATTCACCCCTCCACTTT.